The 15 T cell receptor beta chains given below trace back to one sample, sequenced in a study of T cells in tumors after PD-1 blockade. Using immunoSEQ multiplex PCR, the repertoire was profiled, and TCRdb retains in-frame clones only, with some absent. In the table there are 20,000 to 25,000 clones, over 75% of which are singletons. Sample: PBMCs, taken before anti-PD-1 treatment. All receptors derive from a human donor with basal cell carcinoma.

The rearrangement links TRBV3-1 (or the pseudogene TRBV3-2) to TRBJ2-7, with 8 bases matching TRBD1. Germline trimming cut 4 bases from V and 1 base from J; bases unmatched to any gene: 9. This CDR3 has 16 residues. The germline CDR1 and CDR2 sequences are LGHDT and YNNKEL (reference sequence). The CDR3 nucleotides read TGTGCCAGCAGCCCTCACCGGGACAGGAGATCCTACGAGCAGTACTTC. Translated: CASSPHRDRRSYEQYF.

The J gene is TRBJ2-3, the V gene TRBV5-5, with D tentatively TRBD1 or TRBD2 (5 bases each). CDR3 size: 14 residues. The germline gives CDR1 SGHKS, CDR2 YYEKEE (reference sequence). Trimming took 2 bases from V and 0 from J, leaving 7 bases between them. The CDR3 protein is CASSFWGSTDTQYF. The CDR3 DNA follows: TGTGCCAGCAGCTTCTGGGGGAGCACAGATACGCAGTATTTT.

The CDR3 region is CASSYGAASTDTQYF. As DNA, the CDR3 is TGTGCCAGCAGTTACGGGGCAGCTAGCACAGATACGCAGTATTTT. The V gene is TRBV6-6, the J gene TRBJ2-3; D perhaps matches TRBD1 (5 bases). The CDR3 runs 15 residues. Trimming took off 2 bases at V and 0 bases at J, with 9 bases between the two ends. CDR1 and CDR2 (germline): MNHNY, SVGAGI (reference sequence).

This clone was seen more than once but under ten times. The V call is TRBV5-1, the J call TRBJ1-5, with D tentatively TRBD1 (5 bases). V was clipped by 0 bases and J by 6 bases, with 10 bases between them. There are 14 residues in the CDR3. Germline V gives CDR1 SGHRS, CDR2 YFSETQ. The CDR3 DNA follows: TGCGCCAGCAGCTTGGGGCAGGGCGGTCAGCCCCAGCATTTT. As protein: CASSLGQGGQPQHF.

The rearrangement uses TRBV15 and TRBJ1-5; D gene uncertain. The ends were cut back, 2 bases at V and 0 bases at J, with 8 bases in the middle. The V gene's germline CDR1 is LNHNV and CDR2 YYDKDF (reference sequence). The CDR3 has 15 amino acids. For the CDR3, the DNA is TGTGCCACCAGCAGACAGTTTAATAGCAATCAGCCCCAGCATTTT. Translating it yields CATSRQFNSNQPQHF.

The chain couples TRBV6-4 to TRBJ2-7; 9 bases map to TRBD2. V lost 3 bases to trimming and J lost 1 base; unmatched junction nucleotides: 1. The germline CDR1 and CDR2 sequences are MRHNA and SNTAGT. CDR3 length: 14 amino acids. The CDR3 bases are TGTGCCAGCAGTGAGACTAGCGGATCCTACGAGCAGTACTTC. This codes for CASSETSGSYEQYF.

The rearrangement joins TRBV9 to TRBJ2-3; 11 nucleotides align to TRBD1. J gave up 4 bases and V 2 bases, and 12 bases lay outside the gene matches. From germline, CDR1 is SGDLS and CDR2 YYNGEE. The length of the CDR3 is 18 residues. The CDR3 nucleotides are TGTGCCAGCAGCGTGGGGACAGGGGGGCTAGCGGGATCAGATACGCAGTATTTT. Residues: CASSVGTGGLAGSDTQYF.

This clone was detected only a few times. The CDR3 sequence: CASSLDGIQETQYF. CDR3 coding DNA: TGTGCCAGCAGCTTGGACGGAATCCAAGAGACCCAGTACTTC. The chain is built from TRBV5-4 and TRBJ2-5; D is ambiguous. The ends were cut back, 0 bases at V and 1 base at J, with 7 bases in the middle. Germline V gene data show CDR1 as SGHNT and CDR2 as YYREEE (reference sequence). This CDR3 has 14 residues.

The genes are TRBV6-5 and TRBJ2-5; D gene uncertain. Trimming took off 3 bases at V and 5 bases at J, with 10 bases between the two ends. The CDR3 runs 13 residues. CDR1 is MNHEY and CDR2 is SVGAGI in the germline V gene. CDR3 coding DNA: TGTGCCAGCAGTTATCCTGGTATCGAGACCCAGTACTTC. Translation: CASSYPGIETQYF.

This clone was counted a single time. The CDR3 sequence: CASSQSSNEKLFF. CDR3 coding DNA: TGTGCCAGCAGCCAATCTTCTAATGAAAAACTGTTTTTT. The chain joins TRBV3-1 (or the pseudogene TRBV3-2) to TRBJ1-4; D gene unclear. The germline V gene has CDR1 LGHDT and CDR2 YNNKEL (reference sequence). The CDR3 sequence is 13 residues long. V lost 2 bases, J lost 3 bases, and 4 bases lay in between.

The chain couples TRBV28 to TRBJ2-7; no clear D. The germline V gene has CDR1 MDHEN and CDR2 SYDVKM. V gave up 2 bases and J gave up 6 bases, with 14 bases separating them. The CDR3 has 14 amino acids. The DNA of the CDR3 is TGTGCCAGCAGTTTAGGTCAGGTAATCACCGAGCAGTACTTC. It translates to CASSLGQVITEQYF.

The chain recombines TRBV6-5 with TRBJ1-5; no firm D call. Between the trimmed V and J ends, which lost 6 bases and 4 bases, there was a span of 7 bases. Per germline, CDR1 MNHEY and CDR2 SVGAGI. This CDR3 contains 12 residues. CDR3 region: CASSQPNQPQHF. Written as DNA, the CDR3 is TGTGCCAGCAGCCAACCTAATCAGCCCCAGCATTTT.

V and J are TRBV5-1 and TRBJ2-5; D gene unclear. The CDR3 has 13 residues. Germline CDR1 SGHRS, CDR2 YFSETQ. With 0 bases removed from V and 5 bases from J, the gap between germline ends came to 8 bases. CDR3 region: CASSLAGSETQYF. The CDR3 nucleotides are TGCGCCAGCAGCTTGGCAGGATCGGAGACCCAGTACTTC.

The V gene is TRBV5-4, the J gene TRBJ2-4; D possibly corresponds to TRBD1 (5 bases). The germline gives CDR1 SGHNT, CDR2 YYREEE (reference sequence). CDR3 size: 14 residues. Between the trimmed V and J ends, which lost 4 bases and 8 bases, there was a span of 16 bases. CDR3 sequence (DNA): TGTGCCAGCAGCGTGGCTGGGGCCCCCGACATTCAGTACTTC. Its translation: CASSVAGAPDIQYF.

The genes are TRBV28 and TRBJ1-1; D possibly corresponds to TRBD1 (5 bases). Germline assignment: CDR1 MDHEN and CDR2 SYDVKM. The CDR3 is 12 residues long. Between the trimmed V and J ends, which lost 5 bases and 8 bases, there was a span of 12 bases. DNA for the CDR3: TGTGCCAGCAGTCTACAGGACGGAGAAGCTTTCTTT. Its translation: CASSLQDGEAFF.